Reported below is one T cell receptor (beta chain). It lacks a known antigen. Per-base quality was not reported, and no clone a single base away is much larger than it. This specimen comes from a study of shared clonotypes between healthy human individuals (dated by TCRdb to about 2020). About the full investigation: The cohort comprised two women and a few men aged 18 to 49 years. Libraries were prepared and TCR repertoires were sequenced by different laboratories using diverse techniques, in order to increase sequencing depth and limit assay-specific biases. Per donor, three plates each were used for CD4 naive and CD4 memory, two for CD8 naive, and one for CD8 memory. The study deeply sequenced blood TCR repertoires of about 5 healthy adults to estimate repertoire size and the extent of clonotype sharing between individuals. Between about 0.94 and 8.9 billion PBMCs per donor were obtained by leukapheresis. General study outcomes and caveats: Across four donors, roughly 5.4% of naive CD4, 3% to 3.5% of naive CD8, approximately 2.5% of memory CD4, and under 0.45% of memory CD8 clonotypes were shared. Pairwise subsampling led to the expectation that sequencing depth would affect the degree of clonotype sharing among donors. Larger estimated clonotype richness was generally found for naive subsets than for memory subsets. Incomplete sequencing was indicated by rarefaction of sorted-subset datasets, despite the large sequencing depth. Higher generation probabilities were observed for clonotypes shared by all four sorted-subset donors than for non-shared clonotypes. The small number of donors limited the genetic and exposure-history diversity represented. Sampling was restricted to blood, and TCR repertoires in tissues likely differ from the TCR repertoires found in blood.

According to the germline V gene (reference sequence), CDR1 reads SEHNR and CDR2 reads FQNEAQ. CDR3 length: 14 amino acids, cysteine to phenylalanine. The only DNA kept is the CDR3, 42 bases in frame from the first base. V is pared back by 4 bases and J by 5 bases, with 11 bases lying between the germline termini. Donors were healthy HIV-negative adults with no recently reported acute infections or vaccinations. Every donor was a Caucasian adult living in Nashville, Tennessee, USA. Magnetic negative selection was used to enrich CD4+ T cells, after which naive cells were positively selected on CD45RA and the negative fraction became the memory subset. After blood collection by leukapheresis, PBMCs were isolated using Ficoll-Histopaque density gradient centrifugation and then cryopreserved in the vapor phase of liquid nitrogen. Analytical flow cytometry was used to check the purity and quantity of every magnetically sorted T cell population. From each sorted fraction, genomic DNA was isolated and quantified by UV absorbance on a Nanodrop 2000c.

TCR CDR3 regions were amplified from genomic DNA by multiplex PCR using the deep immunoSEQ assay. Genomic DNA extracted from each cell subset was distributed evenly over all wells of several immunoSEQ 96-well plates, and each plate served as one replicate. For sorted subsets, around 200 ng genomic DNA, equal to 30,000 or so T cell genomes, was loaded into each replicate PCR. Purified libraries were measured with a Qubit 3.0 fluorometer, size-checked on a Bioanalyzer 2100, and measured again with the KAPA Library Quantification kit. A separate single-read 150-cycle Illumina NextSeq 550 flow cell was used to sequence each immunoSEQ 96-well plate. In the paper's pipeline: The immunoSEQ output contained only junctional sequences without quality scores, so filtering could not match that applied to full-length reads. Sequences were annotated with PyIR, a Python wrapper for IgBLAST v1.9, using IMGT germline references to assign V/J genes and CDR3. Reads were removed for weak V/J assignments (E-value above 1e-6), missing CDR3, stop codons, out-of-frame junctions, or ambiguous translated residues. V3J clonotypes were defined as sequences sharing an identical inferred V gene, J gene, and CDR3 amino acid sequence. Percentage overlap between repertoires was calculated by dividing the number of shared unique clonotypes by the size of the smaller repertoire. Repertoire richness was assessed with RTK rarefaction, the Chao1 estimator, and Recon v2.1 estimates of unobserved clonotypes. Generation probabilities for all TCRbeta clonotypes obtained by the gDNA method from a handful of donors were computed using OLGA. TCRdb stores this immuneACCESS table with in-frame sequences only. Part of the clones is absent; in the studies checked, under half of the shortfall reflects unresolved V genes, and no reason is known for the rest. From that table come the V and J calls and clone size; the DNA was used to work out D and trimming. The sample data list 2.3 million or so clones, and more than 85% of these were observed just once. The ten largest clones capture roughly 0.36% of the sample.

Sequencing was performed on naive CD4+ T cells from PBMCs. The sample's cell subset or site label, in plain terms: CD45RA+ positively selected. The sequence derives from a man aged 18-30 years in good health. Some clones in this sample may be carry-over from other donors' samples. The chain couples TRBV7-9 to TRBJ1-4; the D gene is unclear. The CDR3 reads CASSSRPRNEKLFF. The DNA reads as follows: TGTGCCAGCAGCTCCCGGCCCAGAAATGAAAAACTGTTTTTT.